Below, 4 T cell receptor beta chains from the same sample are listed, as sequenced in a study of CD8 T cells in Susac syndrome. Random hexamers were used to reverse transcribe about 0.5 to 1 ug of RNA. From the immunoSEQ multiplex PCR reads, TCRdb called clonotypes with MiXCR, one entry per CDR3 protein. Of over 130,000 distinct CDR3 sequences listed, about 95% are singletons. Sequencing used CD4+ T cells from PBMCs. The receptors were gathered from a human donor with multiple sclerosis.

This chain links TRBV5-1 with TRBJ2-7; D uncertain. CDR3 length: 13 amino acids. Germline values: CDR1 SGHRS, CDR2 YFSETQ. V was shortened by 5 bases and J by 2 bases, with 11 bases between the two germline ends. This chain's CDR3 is CASSRTEAYEQYF. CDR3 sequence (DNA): TGCGCCAGCAGTAGGACGGAAGCCTACGAGCAGTACTTC.

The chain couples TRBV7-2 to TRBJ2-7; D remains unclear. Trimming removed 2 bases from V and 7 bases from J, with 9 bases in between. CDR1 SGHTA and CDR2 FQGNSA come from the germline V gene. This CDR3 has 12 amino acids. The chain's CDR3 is CASSLPAVEQYF. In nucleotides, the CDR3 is TGTGCCAGCAGCTTACCCGCGGTGGAGCAGTACTTC.

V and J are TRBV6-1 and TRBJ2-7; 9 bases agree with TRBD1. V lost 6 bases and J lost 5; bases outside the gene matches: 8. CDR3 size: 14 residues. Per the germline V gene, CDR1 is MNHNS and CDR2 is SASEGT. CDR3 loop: CASRVQGAPHEQYF. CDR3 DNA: TGTGCCAGCAGAGTACAGGGGGCGCCGCACGAGCAGTACTTC.

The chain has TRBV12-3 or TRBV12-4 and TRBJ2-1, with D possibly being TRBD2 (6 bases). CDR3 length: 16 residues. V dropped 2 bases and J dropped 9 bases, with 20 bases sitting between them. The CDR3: CASSLLWDSPRAEQFF. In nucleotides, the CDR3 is TGTGCCAGCAGTTTACTTTGGGACTCTCCACGGGCTGAGCAGTTCTTC.